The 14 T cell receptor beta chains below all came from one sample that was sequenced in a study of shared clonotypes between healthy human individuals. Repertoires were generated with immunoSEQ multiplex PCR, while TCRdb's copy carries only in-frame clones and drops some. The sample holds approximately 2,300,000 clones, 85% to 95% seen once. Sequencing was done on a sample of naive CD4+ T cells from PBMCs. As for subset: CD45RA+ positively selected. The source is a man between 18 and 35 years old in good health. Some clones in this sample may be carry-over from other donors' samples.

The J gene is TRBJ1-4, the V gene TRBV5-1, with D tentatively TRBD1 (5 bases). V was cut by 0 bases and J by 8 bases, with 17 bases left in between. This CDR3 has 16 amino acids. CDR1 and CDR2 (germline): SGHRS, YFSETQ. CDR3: CASSLALLQGGEKLFF. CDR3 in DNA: TGCGCCAGCAGCTTGGCGTTACTCCAGGGTGGGGAAAAACTGTTTTTT. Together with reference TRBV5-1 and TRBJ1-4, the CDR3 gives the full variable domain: KAGVTQTPRYLIKTRGQQVTLSCSPISGHRSVSWYQQTPGQGLQFLFEYFSETQRNKGNFPGRFSGRQFSNSRSEMNVSTLELGDSALYLCASSLALLQGGEKLFFGSGTQLSVL.

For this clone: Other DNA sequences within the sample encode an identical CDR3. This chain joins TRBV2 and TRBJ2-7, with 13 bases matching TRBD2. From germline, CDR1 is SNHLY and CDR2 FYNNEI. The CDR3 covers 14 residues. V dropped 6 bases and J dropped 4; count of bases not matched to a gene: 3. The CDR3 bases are TGTGCCAGCAGAAGGACTAGCGGGAGTTACGAGCAGTACTTC. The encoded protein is CASRRTSGSYEQYF.

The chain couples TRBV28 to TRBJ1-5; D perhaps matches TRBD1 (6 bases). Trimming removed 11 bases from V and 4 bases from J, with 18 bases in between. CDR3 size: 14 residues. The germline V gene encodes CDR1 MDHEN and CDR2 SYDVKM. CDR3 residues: CAAATGTQNQPQHF. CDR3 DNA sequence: TGTGCCGCAGCCACAGGGACCCAAAATCAGCCCCAGCATTTT.

The CDR3 region has the DNA TGCGCCAGCAGTGAGTCAGGGAGCGGGAACGAGCAGTACTTC. Its protein is CASSESGSGNEQYF. V usage is TRBV10-1 and J usage is TRBJ2-7, with 7 bases fitting TRBD2. V shed 0 bases and J 5 bases; nucleotides not matched to a gene: 4. The CDR3 consists of 14 residues. Germline CDR1 is WNHNN and CDR2 is SYGVQD (reference sequence).

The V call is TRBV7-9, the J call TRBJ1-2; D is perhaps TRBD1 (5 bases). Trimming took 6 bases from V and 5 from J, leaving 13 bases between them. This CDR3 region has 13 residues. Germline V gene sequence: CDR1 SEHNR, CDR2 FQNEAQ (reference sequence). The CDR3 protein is CASRRREGYGYTF. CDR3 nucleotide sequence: TGTGCCAGCAGACGGCGGGAGGGGTATGGCTACACCTTC.

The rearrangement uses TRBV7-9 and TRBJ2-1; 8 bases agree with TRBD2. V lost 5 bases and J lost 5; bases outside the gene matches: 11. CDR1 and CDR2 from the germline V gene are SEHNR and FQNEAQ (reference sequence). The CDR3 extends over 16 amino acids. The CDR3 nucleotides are TGTGCCAGCAGCCCCCCCTCGGGAGGGGTACACAATGAGCAGTTCTTC. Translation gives CASSPPSGGVHNEQFF.

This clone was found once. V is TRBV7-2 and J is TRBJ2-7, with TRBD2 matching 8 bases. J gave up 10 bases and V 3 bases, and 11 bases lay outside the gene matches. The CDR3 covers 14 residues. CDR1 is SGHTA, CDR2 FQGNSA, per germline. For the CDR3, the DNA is TGTGCCAGCAGCTTCACAGGCCGGACTAGCAGTCAGTACTTC. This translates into CASSFTGRTSSQYF.

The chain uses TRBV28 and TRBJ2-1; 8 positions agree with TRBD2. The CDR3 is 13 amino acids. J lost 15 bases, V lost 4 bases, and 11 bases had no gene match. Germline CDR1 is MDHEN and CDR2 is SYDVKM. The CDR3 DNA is TGTGCCAGCAGTTCGGGGGGGGACCGCCGCTGGTTCTTC. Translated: CASSSGGDRRWFF.

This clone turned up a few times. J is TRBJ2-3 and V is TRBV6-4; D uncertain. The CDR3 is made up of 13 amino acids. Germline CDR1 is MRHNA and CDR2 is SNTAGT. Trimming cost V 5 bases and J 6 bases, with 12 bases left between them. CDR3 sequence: CASSSQLGDTQYF. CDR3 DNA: TGTGCCAGCAGTTCACAGTTAGGGGATACGCAGTATTTT.

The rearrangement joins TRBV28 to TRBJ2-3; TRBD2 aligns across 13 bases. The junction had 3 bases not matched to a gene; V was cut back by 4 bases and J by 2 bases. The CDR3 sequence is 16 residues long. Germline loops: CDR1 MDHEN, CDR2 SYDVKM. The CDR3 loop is CASSSTSGRTTDTQYF. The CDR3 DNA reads TGTGCCAGCAGTTCGACTAGCGGGAGGACCACAGATACGCAGTATTTT.

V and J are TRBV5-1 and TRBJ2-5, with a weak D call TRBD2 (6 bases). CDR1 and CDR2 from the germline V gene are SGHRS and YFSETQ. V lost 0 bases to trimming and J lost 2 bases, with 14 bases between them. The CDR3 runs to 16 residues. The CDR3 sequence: CASSLGGVGTQETQYF. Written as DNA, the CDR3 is TGCGCCAGCAGCTTGGGAGGAGTGGGGACTCAAGAGACCCAGTACTTC.

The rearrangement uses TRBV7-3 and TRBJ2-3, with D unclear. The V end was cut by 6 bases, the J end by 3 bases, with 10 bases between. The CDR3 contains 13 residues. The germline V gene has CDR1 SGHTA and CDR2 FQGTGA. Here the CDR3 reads CASSQSGTDTQYF. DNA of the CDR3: TGTGCCAGCAGTCAGAGTGGGACAGATACGCAGTATTTT.

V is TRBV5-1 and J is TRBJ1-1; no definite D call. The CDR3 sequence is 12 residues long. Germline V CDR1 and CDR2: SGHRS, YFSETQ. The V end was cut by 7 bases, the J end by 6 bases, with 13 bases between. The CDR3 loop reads CASAEQTSEAFF. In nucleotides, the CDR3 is TGCGCCAGCGCTGAACAGACCTCTGAAGCTTTCTTT. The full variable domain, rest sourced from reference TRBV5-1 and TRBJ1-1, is KAGVTQTPRYLIKTRGQQVTLSCSPISGHRSVSWYQQTPGQGLQFLFEYFSETQRNKGNFPGRFSGRQFSNSRSEMNVSTLELGDSALYLCASAEQTSEAFFGQGTRLTVV.

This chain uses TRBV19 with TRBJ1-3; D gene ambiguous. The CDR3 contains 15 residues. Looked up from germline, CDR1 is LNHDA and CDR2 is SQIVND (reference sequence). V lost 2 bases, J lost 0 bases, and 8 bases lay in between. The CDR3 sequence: CASSIRGPSGNTIYF. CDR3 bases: TGTGCCAGTAGTATACGCGGGCCCTCTGGAAACACCATATATTTT.